This T cell receptor beta chain was observed in a study of Ad26.COV2.S vaccination and SARS-CoV-2 variants. Findings of the study overall: Researchers reported similar non-spike TCR breadth in vaccine and placebo recipients. TCR breadth and depth analyses may have underestimated total T cell responses.

Trimming stripped 1 base from V and 0 bases from J, with 7 bases between. This CDR3 has 14 amino acids. Germline values: CDR1 SGHDN, CDR2 FVKESK. As to treatment: roughly 20 received Ad26.COV2.S at low or high dose, single or two shots; about 5 received placebo; per-sample allocation not given. Following the first vaccine or placebo injection, samples were taken on day 63. Wuhan-strain spike was delivered by a replication-incompetent Ad26 vector. On this clone itself: Its antigen remains unknown.

TCRdb's copy holds only in-frame clones and misses some; the assay was immunoSEQ multiplex PCR. This table holds about half a million clones, 80% to 90% found once. Sequencing used peripheral blood, obtained in a trial of Ad26.COV2.S vaccine versus placebo. This clonotype originated in a person aged 18 to 65 who received the Ad26.COV2.S COVID-19 vaccine or a placebo. The rearrangement joins TRBV14 to TRBJ2-7, with a weak D call TRBD2 (6 bases). The CDR3 region has the DNA TGTGCCAGCAGCCAAGTCGGGGGCTCCTACGAGCAGTACTTC. As protein: CASSQVGGSYEQYF.